This TCR beta chain was captured by sequencing in a study of CD4 T cells in relation to SARS-CoV-2 and coronaviruses. The CDR3 loop spans 12 amino acids. V was trimmed by 6 bases and J by 6 bases, leaving 12 bases between them. CDR1 and CDR2 from the germline V gene are LNHDA and SQIVND (reference sequence). The table came from immunoSEQ multiplex PCR; TCRdb's copy has only in-frame clones and leaves some out. The sample carries some 21,000 clones, approximately 82% recorded once. Before the COVID-19 pandemic, during about 2011-2019, CD4+ T cells were taken from unexposed donors. Isolation of CD4+ T cells took place after about eleven days in culture. As concerns this clone: Its specificity is unknown.

This sequence joins TRBV19 and TRBJ2-7, with D possibly TRBD2 on 5 matching bases. Sequencing used CD4+ T cells from PBMCs, cultured in vitro. This TCR was sampled from a human donor in good health. For the CDR3, the DNA is TGTGCCAGTAGCGGAGAGGGTTCCGAGCAGTACTTC. As protein: CASSGEGSEQYF.